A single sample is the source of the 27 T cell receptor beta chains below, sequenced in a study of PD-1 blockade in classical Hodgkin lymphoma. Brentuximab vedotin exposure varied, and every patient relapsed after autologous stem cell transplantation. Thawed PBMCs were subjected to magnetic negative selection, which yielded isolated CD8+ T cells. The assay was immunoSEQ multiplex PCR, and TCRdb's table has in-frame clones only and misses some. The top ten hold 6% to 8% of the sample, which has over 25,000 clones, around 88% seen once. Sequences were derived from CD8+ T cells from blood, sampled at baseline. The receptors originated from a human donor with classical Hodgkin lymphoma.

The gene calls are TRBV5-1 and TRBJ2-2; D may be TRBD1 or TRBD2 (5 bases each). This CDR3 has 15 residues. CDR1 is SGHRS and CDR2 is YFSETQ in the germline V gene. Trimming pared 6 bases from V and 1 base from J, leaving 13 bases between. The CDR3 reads CASNSRGGNTGELFF. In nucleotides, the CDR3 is TGCGCCAGCAACTCCCGGGGCGGGAACACCGGGGAGCTGTTTTTT.

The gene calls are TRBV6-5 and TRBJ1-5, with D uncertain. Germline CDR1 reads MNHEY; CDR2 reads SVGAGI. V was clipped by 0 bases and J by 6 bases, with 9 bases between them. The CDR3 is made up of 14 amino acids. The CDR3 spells CASSYSSRAQPQHF. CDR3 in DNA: TGTGCCAGCAGTTACTCGTCCCGGGCTCAGCCCCAGCATTTT.

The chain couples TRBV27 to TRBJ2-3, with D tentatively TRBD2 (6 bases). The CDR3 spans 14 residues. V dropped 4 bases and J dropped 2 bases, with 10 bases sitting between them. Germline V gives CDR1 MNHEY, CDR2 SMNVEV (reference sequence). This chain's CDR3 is CASSYTSLTDTQYF. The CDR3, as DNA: TGTGCCAGCAGTTATACTAGCCTCACAGATACGCAGTATTTT.

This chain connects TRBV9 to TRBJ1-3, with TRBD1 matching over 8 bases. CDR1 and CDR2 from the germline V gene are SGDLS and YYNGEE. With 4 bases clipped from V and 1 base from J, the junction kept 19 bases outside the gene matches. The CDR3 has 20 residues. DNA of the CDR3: TGTGCCAGCAGCAACCGCCGGGACAGGCTAAGCCAGGGGTCTGGAAACACCATATATTTT. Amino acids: CASSNRRDRLSQGSGNTIYF.

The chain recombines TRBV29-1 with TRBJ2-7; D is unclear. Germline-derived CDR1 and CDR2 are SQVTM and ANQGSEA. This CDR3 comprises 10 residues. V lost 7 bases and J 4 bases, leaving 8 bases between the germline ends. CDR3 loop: CSAFGYEQYF. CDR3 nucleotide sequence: TGCAGCGCCTTTGGATACGAGCAGTACTTC.

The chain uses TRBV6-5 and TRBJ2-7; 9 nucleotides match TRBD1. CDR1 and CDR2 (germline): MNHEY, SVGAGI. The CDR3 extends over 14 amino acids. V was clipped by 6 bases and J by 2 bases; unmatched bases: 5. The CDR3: CASSSGTGPYEQYF. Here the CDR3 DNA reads TGTGCCAGCAGCTCCGGGACAGGGCCCTACGAGCAGTACTTC.

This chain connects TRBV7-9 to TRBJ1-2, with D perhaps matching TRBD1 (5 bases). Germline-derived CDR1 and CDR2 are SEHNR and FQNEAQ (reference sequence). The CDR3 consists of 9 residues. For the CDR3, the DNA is TGTGCGTTGACAGCTGGCTACACCTTC. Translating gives CALTAGYTF. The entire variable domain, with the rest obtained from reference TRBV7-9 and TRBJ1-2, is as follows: DTGVSQNPRHKITKRGQNVTFRCDPISEHNRLYWYRQTLGQGPEFLTYFQNEAQLEKSRLLSDRFSAERPKGSFSTLEIQRTEQGDSAMYLCALTAGYTFGSGTRLTVV.

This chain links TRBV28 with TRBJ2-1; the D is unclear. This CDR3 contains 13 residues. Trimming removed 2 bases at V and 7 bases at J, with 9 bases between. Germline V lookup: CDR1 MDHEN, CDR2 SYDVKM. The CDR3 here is CASSLQVWNEQFF. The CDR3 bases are TGTGCCAGCAGTTTACAGGTTTGGAATGAGCAGTTCTTC.

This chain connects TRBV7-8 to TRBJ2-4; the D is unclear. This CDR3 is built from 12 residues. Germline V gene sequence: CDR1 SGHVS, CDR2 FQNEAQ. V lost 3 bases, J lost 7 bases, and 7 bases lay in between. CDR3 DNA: TGTGCCAGCAGCTTTGACGGGAACATTCAGTACTTC. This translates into CASSFDGNIQYF.

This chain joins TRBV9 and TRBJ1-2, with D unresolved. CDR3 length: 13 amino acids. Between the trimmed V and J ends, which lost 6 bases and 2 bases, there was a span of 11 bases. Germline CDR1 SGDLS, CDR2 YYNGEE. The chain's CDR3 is CASTGLINYGYTF. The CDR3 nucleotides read TGTGCCAGCACCGGGCTGATAAACTATGGCTACACCTTC.

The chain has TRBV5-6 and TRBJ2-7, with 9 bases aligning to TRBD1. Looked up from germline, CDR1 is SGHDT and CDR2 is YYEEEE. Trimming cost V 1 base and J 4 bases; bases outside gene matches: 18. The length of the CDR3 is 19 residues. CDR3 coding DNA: TGTGCCAGCAGCTTGACCGGGACAGGGTCACTCTTCCAGATATACGAGCAGTACTTC. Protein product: CASSLTGTGSLFQIYEQYF.

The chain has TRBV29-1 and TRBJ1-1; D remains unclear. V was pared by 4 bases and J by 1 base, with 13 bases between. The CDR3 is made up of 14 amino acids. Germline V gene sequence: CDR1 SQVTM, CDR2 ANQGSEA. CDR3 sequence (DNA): TGCAGCGTTGCCAGATTCGGTTCGAACACTGAAGCTTTCTTT. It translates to CSVARFGSNTEAFF. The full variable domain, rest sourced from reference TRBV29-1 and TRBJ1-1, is SAVISQKPSRDICQRGTSLTIQCQVDSQVTMMFWYRQQPGQSLTLIATANQGSEATYESGFVIDKFPISRPNLTFSTLTVSNMSPEDSSIYLCSVARFGSNTEAFFGQGTRLTVV.

CDR3 bases: TGCGCCAGCAGCCCGGACCGGAGGGCTGGTGAGACCCAGTACTTC. Translated, it gives CASSPDRRAGETQYF. The chain couples TRBV5-1 to TRBJ2-5, with a weak D call TRBD2 (6 bases). The CDR3 loop spans 15 amino acids. V was pared by 4 bases and J by 5 bases, with 18 bases between. Germline V gene lookup returns CDR1 SGHRS and CDR2 YFSETQ.

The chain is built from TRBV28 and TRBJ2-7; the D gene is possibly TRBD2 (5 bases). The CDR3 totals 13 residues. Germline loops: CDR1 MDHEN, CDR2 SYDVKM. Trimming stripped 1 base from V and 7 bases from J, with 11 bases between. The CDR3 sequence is CASSLSGTGEQYF. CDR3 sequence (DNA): TGTGCCAGCAGTTTATCCGGCACGGGAGAGCAGTACTTC.

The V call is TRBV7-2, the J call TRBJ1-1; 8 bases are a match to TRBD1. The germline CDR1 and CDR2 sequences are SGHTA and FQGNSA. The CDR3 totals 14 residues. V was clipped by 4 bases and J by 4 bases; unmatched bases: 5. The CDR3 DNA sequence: TGTGCCAGCAGCTCGACAGGGGTAGGCACTGAAGCTTTCTTT. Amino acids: CASSSTGVGTEAFF.

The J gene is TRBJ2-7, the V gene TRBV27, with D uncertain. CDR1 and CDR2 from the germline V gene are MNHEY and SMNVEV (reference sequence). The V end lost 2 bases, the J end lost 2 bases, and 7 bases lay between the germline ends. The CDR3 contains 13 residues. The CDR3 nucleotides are TGTGCCAGCAGTTTAGGGTTAACCTACGAGCAGTACTTC. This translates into CASSLGLTYEQYF.

Here the CDR3 DNA reads TGTGCCAGCAGCTTAGGTGGAGCGACCAATCAGCCCCAGCATTTT. Residues: CASSLGGATNQPQHF. The gene calls are TRBV7-6 and TRBJ1-5; no definite D call. V was shortened by 1 base and J by 3 bases, with 10 bases between the two germline ends. Germline V gives CDR1 SGHVS, CDR2 FNYEAQ. CDR3 size: 15 residues.

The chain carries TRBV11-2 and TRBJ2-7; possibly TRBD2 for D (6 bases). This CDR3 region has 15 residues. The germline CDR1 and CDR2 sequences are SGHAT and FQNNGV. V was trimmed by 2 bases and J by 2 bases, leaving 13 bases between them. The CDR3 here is CASSLTPGTPYEQYF. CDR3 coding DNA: TGTGCCAGCAGCTTAACGCCCGGGACTCCCTACGAGCAGTACTTC.

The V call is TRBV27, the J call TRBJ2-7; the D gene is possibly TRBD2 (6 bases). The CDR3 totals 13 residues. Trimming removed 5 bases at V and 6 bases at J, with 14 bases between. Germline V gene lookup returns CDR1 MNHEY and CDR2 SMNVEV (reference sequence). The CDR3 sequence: CASSPPGRGEQYF. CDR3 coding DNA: TGTGCCAGCAGTCCCCCAGGGCGGGGCGAGCAGTACTTC.

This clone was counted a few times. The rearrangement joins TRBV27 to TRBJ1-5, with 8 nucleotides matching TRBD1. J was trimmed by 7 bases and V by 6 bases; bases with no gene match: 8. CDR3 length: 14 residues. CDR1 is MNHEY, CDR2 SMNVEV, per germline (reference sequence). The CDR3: CASSSGQGRQPQHF. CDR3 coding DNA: TGTGCCAGCAGCTCCGGACAGGGCCGGCAGCCCCAGCATTTT.

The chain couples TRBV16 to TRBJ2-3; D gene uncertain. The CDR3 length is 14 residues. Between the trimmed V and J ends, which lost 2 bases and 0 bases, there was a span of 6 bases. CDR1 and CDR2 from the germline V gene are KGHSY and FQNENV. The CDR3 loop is CASSQPSSTDTQYF. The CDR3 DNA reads TGTGCCAGCAGCCAACCGTCAAGCACAGATACGCAGTATTTT.

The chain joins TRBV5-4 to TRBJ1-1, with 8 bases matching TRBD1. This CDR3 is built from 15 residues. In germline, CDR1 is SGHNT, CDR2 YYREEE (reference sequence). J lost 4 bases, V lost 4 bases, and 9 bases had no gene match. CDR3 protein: CASSISQGAGTEAFF. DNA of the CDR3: TGTGCCAGCAGCATTTCTCAGGGGGCAGGCACTGAAGCTTTCTTT. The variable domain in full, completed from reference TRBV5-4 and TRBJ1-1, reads ETGVTQSPTHLIKTRGQQVTLRCSSQSGHNTVSWYQQALGQGPQFIFQYYREEENGRGNFPPRFSGLQFPNYSSELNVNALELDDSALYLCASSISQGAGTEAFFGQGTRLTVV.

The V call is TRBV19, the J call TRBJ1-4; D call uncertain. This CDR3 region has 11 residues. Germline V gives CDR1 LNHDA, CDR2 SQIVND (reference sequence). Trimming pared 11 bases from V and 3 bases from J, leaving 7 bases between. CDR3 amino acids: CAPGPNEKLFF. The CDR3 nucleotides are TGTGCCCCGGGCCCTAATGAAAAACTGTTTTTT.

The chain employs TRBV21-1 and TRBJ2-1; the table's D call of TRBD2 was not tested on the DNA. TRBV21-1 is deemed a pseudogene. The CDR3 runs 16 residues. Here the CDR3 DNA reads TGTGCCAGCAGCAAAGCGGGACTAGCGGGAGACCGTGAGCAGTTCTTC. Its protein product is CASSKAGLAGDREQFF.

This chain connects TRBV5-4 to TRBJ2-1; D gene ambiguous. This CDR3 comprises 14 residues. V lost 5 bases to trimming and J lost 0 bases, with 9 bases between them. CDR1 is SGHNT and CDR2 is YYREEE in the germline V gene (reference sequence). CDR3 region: CASRTTGSYNEQFF. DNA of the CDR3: TGTGCCAGCAGGACCACGGGCTCCTACAATGAGCAGTTCTTC.

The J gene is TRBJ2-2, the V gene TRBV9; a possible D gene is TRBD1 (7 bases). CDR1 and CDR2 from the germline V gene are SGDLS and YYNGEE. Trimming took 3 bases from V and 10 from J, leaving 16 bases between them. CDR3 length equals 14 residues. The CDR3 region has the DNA TGTGCCAGCAGCGATTGGACAGGAGGGGCGGAGCTGTTTTTT. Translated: CASSDWTGGAELFF.

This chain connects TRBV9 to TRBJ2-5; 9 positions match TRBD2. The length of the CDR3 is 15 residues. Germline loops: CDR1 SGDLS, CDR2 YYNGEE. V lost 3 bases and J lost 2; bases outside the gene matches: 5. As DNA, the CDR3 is TGTGCCAGCAGCGACTCGACTAGCGGACAAGAGACCCAGTACTTC. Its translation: CASSDSTSGQETQYF.